The 2 T cell receptor beta chains given below trace back to one sample, sequenced in a study of cytomegalovirus exposure and HLA in healthy donors. Primers for the PCR totalled 60 Vbeta and 13 Jbeta. Measured with immunoSEQ multiplex PCR; TCRdb has only the in-frame clones, and not every one. This sample has under 200,000 clones, with around 80% found just once. The source material was PBMCs. All receptors derive from a male donor in good health and CMV-seronegative.

The V and J genes are TRBV10-3 and TRBJ2-1; 9 nucleotides match TRBD2. Germline loops: CDR1 ENHRY, CDR2 SYGVKD. The CDR3 totals 14 residues. The ends lost 7 bases at V and 2 bases at J; junction bases unmatched: 3. The CDR3: CAIMASGAYNEQFF. As DNA, the CDR3 is TGTGCCATCATGGCTAGCGGGGCCTACAATGAGCAGTTCTTC.

The V and J genes are TRBV9 and TRBJ1-4; D is unclear. V lost 4 bases, J lost 7 bases, and 14 bases lay in between. The CDR3 has 14 amino acids. CDR1 and CDR2 (germline): SGDLS, YYNGEE. CDR3 coding DNA: TGTGCCAGCAGCCCCGGACCCGGAGGTGAAAAACTGTTTTTT. It translates to CASSPGPGGEKLFF.